This T cell receptor (beta chain) was sequenced during a study of blood T cell repertoires in COVID-19. About the study: Samples came from the United States, Italy and Spain, spanning acute and convalescent COVID-19. PBMCs, B-cell-depleted T cells, or T cells were the source of the cDNA or gDNA that made up the material.

Only in-frame clones appear in the TCRdb table, and some are missing; sequencing was by immunoSEQ multiplex PCR. This sample carries about 220,000 clones, 70% to 85% of them seen once, and the ten largest clones take about 3.4%. The V segment lost 3 bases and the J segment 8 bases; nucleotides outside the gene matches: 8. The CDR3 has 15 residues. Germline V gene sequence: CDR1 WNHNN, CDR2 SYGVQD (reference sequence). The cohort comprised adults aged about 18 to 90 years residing in around 25 US areas. The recovered donors of Cohort 3 showed two negative PCRs, clearance, or symptom resolution. The chain joins TRBV10-1 to TRBJ2-1, with 9 bases aligning to TRBD1. The sequence came from a woman aged 55-70 years who had recovered from COVID-19. Input material: PBMCs or T cells enriched from blood (not recorded which). The CDR3 here is CASSEGTGRVHEQFF. The DNA of the CDR3 is TGCGCCAGCAGTGAAGGGACAGGGAGAGTCCATGAGCAGTTCTTC.